This TCR beta chain was recorded in a study of regulatory T cells in long-lasting Graves disease. Study-level findings and limits: Persistent Graves' patients had lower TCR diversity than newly diagnosed ones. Whereas new patients shared 966 public clonotypes, persistent patients shared more, at under 3,500.

Construction of TCR beta libraries relied on iRepertoire HTBI primers and on Arm-PCR targeting CDR3 regions. TCRdb itself ran the multiplex PCR reads through MiXCR, one entry per CDR3 protein. The sample lists around 510,000 distinct CDR3 sequences, less than 25% occurring once. J gave up 5 bases and V 0 bases, and 8 bases lay outside the gene matches. The CDR3 has 16 amino acids. CDR1 and CDR2 (germline): MGHRA, YSYEKL. Time point specified: persistent/refractory GD, antithyroid drugs over 5 years with positive TRAb. With RNA extracted from PBMCs as input, the TCR library was made. At least ten counts were recorded for this clonotype. Antigen: not known.

Here the sequenced sample was peripheral blood mononuclear cells (PBMCs), taken when the disease was refractory, from a patient treated with antithyroid drugs. This receptor was taken from a female donor with Graves disease. The chain employs TRBV4-1 and TRBJ2-7, with 9 bases identical to TRBD2. CDR3 nucleotides: TGCGCCAGCAGCCAAGAACTGGGGACTAGCCAACACGAGCAGTACTTC. It codes for CASSQELGTSQHEQYF.